This T cell receptor beta chain stems from a study of T cell repertoires in cytomegalovirus infection (dated by TCRdb to about 2019). About the full investigation: Donor HLA type was relevant to the analysis, as public TCR beta signatures indicated carriage of CMV infection together with the matching HLA type.

This clonotype has at least ten counts. It has no known antigen specificity. Per-base quality was not reported, and no clone a single base away is much larger than it. The research as a whole found: The ex vivo response was dominated by HLA-C-restricted CMV-specific TCR beta clonotypes, and the single most frequent clonotype in two of eight donors was supplied by these HLA-C-restricted clonotypes. Carriers of CMV infection plus the relevant HLA type were discriminated by the cumulative frequency of public TCR beta family members in the study cohort and in an independent roughly 370-donor cohort.

The CDR3 runs 13 amino acids, cysteine and phenylalanine included. The CDR3 DNA has 39 bases and is translated from base 1. The germline V gene (reference sequence) supplies CDR1 DFQATT and CDR2 SNEGSKA. The sequencer was an Illumina HiSeq 1500. TCRdb's own reprocessing of the public reads used fastp at Q25 and MiXCR and kept productive beta chains. Rows are unified per CDR3 protein, each entry keeping the most common DNA and genes. For this sample there are 200,000 to 300,000 distinct CDR3 sequences; around 9% appear just once. Of the sample, approximately 16% is held by the ten largest clones. The chain is assembled from TRBV20-1 and TRBJ2-3; TRBD2 lines up with 12 middle nucleotides. Material for sequencing was PBMCs. The receptor comes from a human donor in good health (CMV status not recorded). Some clones in this sample may be carry-over from other donors' samples. The CDR3 region has the sequence CSPSGGGTDTQYF. The DNA sequence is as follows: TGCAGCCCTAGCGGGGGGGGTACAGATACGCAGTATTTT.